This is a list of T cell receptor beta chains from one sample in a study of blood T cell repertoires in COVID-19. TCRdb keeps only in-frame clones here, not all; method: immunoSEQ multiplex PCR. The sample has about 400,000 clones, over 75% seen once. The sample consisted of PBMCs or T cells enriched from blood (not recorded which). These receptors all stem from a woman in her thirties with acute COVID-19. Both conserved end residues are part of each CDR3. Fields, in order: V gene, D gene, CDR3 protein. D genes are given only for firm matches.

v_gene: TRBV3-1/TRBV3-2; d_gene: TRBD1; CDR3aa: CASSHTGQAAFF
v_gene: TRBV10-3; d_gene: NA; CDR3aa: CAISSGDVPYTEAFF
v_gene: TRBV7-3; d_gene: NA; CDR3aa: CASSQNSGGETQYF
v_gene: TRBV2; d_gene: NA; CDR3aa: CASNRNSGGNIQYF
v_gene: TRBV2; d_gene: TRBD1; CDR3aa: CASFRGGTDNTIYF
v_gene: TRBV27; d_gene: NA; CDR3aa: CASSLSWALSTDTQYF
v_gene: TRBV19; d_gene: TRBD1; CDR3aa: CASSRTGGLEQYF
v_gene: TRBV11-3; d_gene: TRBD1; CDR3aa: CASSSTGDGNTIYF
v_gene: TRBV7-2; d_gene: NA; CDR3aa: CASSLGDQPQHF
v_gene: TRBV4-2; d_gene: TRBD2; CDR3aa: CASSPLVGLAGGPTGELFF
v_gene: TRBV11-2; d_gene: TRBD1; CDR3aa: CASSFVRGLSTEAFF
v_gene: TRBV5-8; d_gene: TRBD1; CDR3aa: CASSQGQGVDTQYF
v_gene: TRBV21-1; d_gene: NA; CDR3aa: CASSNPGCVHTGELFF
v_gene: TRBV12-3/TRBV12-4; d_gene: TRBD1; CDR3aa: CASSWDREYEQYF
v_gene: TRBV3-1/TRBV3-2; d_gene: NA; CDR3aa: CASSLGGRNTEAFF
v_gene: TRBV24-1; d_gene: NA; CDR3aa: CATSDPRANTGELFF
v_gene: TRBV5-5; d_gene: NA; CDR3aa: CASSPRSGSVNNEQFF
v_gene: TRBV15; d_gene: TRBD2; CDR3aa: CATARSDLAGDEQYF
v_gene: TRBV9; d_gene: NA; CDR3aa: CASLPRGGIKDNEQFF
v_gene: TRBV7-9; d_gene: NA; CDR3aa: CASSLAVRGNGYTF
v_gene: TRBV10-1; d_gene: NA; CDR3aa: CASSDRQSGVDEQYF
v_gene: TRBV2; d_gene: NA; CDR3aa: CASSRQNTGELFF
v_gene: TRBV5-1; d_gene: NA; CDR3aa: CASSELPGRGYEKLFF
v_gene: TRBV29-1; d_gene: NA; CDR3aa: CSVEGTGTRFEQYF
v_gene: TRBV7-9; d_gene: NA; CDR3aa: CASSFSYGQETQYF
v_gene: TRBV24-1; d_gene: NA; CDR3aa: CATSDWPSPSGANVLTF
v_gene: TRBV6-1; d_gene: NA; CDR3aa: CASSDRGGNGYTF
v_gene: TRBV19; d_gene: NA; CDR3aa: CASSYRVAGELFF
v_gene: TRBV4-1; d_gene: TRBD2; CDR3aa: CASSLTSGGVLYEQYF